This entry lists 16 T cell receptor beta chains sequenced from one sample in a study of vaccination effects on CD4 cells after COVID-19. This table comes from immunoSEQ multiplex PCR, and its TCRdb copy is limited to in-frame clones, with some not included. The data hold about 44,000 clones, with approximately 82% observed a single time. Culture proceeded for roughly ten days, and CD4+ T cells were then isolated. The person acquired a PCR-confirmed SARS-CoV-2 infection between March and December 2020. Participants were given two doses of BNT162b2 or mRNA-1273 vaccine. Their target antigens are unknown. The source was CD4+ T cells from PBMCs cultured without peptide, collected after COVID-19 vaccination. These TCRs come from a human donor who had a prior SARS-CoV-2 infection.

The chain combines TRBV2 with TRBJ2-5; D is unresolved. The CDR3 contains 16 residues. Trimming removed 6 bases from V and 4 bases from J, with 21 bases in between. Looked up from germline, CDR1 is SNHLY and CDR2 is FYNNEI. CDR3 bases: TGTGCCAGCAGATCTCTAGGAGCTGTTGTTGGAGAGACCCAGTACTTC. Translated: CASRSLGAVVGETQYF.

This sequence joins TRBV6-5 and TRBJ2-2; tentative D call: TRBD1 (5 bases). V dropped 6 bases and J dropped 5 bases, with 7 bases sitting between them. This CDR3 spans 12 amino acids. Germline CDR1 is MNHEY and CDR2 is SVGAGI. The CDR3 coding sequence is TGTGCCAGCAGAGGGGATACCGGGGAGCTGTTTTTT. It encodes CASRGDTGELFF.

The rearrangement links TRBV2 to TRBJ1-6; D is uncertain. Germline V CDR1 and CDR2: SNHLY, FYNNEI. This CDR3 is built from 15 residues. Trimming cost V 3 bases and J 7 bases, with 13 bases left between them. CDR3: CASSDLGLINSPLHF. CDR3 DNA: TGTGCCAGCAGTGATTTGGGCCTCATAAATTCACCCCTCCACTTT.

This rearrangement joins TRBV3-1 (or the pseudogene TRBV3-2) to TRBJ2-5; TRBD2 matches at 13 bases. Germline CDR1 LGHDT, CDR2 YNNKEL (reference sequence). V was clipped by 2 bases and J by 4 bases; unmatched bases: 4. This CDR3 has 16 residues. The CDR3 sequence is CASSQRLAGGLETQYF. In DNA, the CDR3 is TGTGCCAGCAGCCAAAGACTAGCGGGAGGTCTAGAGACCCAGTACTTC.

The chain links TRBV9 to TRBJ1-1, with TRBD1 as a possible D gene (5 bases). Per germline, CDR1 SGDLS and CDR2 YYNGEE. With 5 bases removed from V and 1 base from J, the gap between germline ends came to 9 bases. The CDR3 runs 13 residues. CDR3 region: CASRSTGNTEAFF. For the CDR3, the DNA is TGTGCCAGCAGATCCACAGGGAACACTGAAGCTTTCTTT.

The CDR3 is CASSLDWSTEAFF. In DNA form, the CDR3 reads TGTGCCAGCAGCTTGGACTGGTCCACTGAAGCTTTCTTT. V and J are TRBV5-4 and TRBJ1-1; no definite D call. This CDR3 comprises 13 residues. The ends were cut back, 0 bases at V and 4 bases at J, with 7 bases in the middle. Germline-derived CDR1 and CDR2 are SGHNT and YYREEE (reference sequence).

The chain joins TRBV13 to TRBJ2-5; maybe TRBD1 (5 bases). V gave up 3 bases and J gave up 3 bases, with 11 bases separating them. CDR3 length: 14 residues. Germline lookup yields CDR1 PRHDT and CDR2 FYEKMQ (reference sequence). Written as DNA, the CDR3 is TGTGCCAGCAGCTTCTCTCAGGGAAAAGAGACCCAGTACTTC. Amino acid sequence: CASSFSQGKETQYF.

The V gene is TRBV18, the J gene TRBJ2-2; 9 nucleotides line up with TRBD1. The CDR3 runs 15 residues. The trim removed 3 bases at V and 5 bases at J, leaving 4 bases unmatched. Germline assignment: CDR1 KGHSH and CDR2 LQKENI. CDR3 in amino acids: CASSPGTGLTGELFF. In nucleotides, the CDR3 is TGTGCCAGCTCACCCGGGACAGGGCTTACCGGGGAGCTGTTTTTT.

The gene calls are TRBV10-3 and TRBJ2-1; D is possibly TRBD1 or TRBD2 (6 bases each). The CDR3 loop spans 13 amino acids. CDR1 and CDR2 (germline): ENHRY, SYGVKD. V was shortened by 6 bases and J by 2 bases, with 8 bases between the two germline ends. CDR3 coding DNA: TGTGCCATCAGCGGGGGCCCCTACAATGAGCAGTTCTTC. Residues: CAISGGPYNEQFF.

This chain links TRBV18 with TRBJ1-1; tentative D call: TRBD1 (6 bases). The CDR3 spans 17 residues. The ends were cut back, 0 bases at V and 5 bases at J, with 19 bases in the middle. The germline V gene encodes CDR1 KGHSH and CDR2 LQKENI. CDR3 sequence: CASSPPRGHRMVTEAFF. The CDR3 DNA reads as TGTGCCAGCTCACCACCCCGGGGGCACCGCATGGTAACTGAAGCTTTCTTT.

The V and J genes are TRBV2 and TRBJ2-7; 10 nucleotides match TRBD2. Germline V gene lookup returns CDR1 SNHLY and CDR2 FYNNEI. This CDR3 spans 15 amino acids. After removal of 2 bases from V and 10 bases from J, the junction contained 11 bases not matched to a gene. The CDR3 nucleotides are TGTGCCAGCAGTGAATCTAGCGGGGGCCAAATGGGCCAGTACTTC. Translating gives CASSESSGGQMGQYF.

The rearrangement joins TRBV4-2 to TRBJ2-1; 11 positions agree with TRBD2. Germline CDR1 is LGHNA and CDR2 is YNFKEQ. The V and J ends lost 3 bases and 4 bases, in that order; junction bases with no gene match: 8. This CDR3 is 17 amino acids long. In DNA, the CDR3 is TGTGCCAGCAGCCAGGACGCCGGGACTAGCGGATACAATGAGCAGTTCTTC. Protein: CASSQDAGTSGYNEQFF.

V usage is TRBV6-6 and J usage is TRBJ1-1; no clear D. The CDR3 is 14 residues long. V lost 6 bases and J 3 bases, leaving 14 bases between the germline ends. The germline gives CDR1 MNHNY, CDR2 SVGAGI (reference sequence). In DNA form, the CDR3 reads TGTGCCAGCAGGCGTGGTGGGATTTACACTGAAGCTTTCTTT. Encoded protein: CASRRGGIYTEAFF.

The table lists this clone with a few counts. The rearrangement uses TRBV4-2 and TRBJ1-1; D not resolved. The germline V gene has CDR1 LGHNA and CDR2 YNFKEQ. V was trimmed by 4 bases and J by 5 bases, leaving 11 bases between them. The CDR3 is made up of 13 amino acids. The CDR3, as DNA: TGTGCCAGCAGCCCCGTAGGAGAAACTGAAGCTTTCTTT. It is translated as CASSPVGETEAFF.

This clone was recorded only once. CDR3 DNA sequence: TGTGCCAGCAGTTATCCGACGGACCTAATGAACACTGAAGCTTTCTTT. Its translation: CASSYPTDLMNTEAFF. V and J are TRBV7-9 and TRBJ1-1; no firm D call. The germline gives CDR1 SEHNR, CDR2 FQNEAQ (reference sequence). The V gene lost 6 bases and the J gene lost 0 bases, with 17 bases spanning the gap. The CDR3 sequence is 16 residues long.

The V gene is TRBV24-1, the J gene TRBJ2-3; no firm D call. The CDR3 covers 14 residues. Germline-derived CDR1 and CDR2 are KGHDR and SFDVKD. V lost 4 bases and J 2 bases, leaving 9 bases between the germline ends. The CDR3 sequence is CATSEEDPTDTQYF. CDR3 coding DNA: TGTGCCACCAGTGAAGAGGACCCCACAGATACGCAGTATTTT.